The 21 T cell receptor beta chains in this list originate from one sample, sequenced in a study of beta chain features in type 1 diabetes. Expressed TCRB transcripts were sequenced, since all the RNA that had been isolated was reverse transcribed. Data came from immunoSEQ multiplex PCR; TCRdb stores just in-frame clones and leaves some out. The sample lists approximately 40,000 clones; 50% were seen once. Sequenced sample: stem cell memory CD4+ T cells from blood. The source is a woman aged 30 to 39 in good health.

The chain recombines TRBV7-2 with TRBJ2-7, with 7 bases fitting TRBD2. The CDR3 loop spans 18 amino acids. Germline CDR1 and CDR2: SGHTA and FQGNSA. V trimming: 2 bases; J trimming: 0 bases; junction bases outside the gene matches: 13. The CDR3 DNA is TGTGCCAGCAGCTTAACCCTACATGGGGGGGGAACCTCCTACGAGCAGTACTTC. This gives the protein CASSLTLHGGGTSYEQYF.

The rearrangement links TRBV7-6 to TRBJ2-1; the D gene is possibly TRBD1 (5 bases). Trimming removed 1 base from V and 7 bases from J, with 11 bases in between. Germline V lookup: CDR1 SGHVS, CDR2 FNYEAQ. The CDR3 extends over 14 amino acids. CDR3 sequence (DNA): TGTGCCAGCAGCTTAGTGCAGGGTAGTAATGAGCAGTTCTTC. Translating it yields CASSLVQGSNEQFF. The variable domain in full, completed from reference TRBV7-6 and TRBJ2-1, reads GAGVSQSPRYKVTKRGQDVALRCDPISGHVSLYWYRQALGQGPEFLTYFNYEAQQDKSGLPNDRFSAERPEGSISTLTIQRTEQRDSAMYRCASSLVQGSNEQFFGPGTRLTVL.

The rearrangement uses TRBV7-2 and TRBJ2-3; D gene unclear. Trimming pared 2 bases from V and 4 bases from J, leaving 7 bases between. This CDR3 region has 13 residues. Germline assignment: CDR1 SGHTA and CDR2 FQGNSA. The CDR3 here is CASSLFPADTQYF. CDR3 nucleotides: TGTGCCAGCAGCTTATTTCCGGCAGATACGCAGTATTTT.

V and J are TRBV21-1 and TRBJ2-6; TRBD2, as called in the table, went unchecked against the DNA. TRBV21-1 is tagged as a pseudogene. The CDR3 runs 18 residues. The CDR3 loop reads CASSAWDCSHSGANVLTF. CDR3 coding DNA: TGTGCCAGCAGCGCATGGGACTGCAGCCACTCTGGGGCCAACGTCCTGACTTTC.

This clone came up many times. The chain's CDR3 is CASSSLDTSHYNEQFF. The CDR3, as DNA: TGTGCCAGCAGCTCCCTGGACACCAGTCACTACAATGAGCAGTTCTTC. The V call is TRBV7-2, the J call TRBJ2-1; D perhaps matches TRBD1 (5 bases). Deletions cut 4 bases from V and 3 bases from J, with 16 bases between. Germline CDR1 and CDR2: SGHTA and FQGNSA. This CDR3 spans 16 amino acids.

This chain links TRBV25-1 with TRBJ2-5, with a tentative D call TRBD1 (5 bases). This CDR3 region has 13 residues. CDR1 is MGHDK, CDR2 SYGVNS, per germline. V lost 4 bases and J lost 3, with 9 bases in between. The CDR3: CASSVPGKETQYF. The DNA of the CDR3 is TGTGCCAGCAGTGTCCCAGGGAAAGAGACCCAGTACTTC.

The rearrangement joins TRBV10-3 to TRBJ1-3, with 7 bases lining up with TRBD1. The germline gives CDR1 ENHRY, CDR2 SYGVKD. Germline trimming cut 8 bases from V and 0 bases from J; bases unmatched to any gene: 19. There are 19 residues in the CDR3. The CDR3 loop is CAIGTSGQLPFVSGNTIYF. DNA of the CDR3: TGTGCCATCGGAACCTCGGGACAGCTCCCCTTCGTCTCTGGAAACACCATATATTTT.

The gene calls are TRBV30 and TRBJ2-5, with 8 bases identical to TRBD2. The CDR3 totals 12 residues. Germline V CDR1 and CDR2: GTSNPN, SVGIG (reference sequence). V trimming: 5 bases; J trimming: 3 bases; junction bases outside the gene matches: 2. DNA for the CDR3: TGTGCCTGGGGGACTAGAAAAGAGACCCAGTACTTC. Amino acid sequence: CAWGTRKETQYF.

The chain has TRBV11-2 and TRBJ2-7, with a tentative D call TRBD1 (5 bases). Deletions cut 1 base from V and 5 bases from J, with 12 bases between. Germline CDR1 is SGHAT and CDR2 is FQNNGV. This CDR3 has 14 amino acids. CDR3 DNA: TGTGCCAGCAGCTTAGTAGGACACCCGCACGAGCAGTACTTC. As protein: CASSLVGHPHEQYF.

The gene calls are TRBV11-3 and TRBJ2-3, with 8 positions matching TRBD2. The CDR3 has 13 residues. The J segment lost 6 bases and the V segment lost 5 bases, leaving 4 bases of the junction unmatched. Germline CDR1 is SGHNT and CDR2 is YENEEA. CDR3 nucleotide sequence: TGTGCCAGCAGCCCGGGACTAGTCGATACGCAGTATTTT. Protein sequence: CASSPGLVDTQYF.

This clone came up a few times. The V and J genes are TRBV18 and TRBJ2-1; the match to TRBD2 covers 9 bases. The CDR3 runs to 15 residues. Germline values: CDR1 KGHSH, CDR2 LQKENI. The junction had 3 bases not matched to a gene; V was cut back by 3 bases and J by 3 bases. The CDR3 region is CASSPRLADYNEQFF. The CDR3, as DNA: TGTGCCAGCTCACCCCGACTAGCGGACTACAATGAGCAGTTCTTC.

In its sample, this clone was seen a few times. J is TRBJ2-3 and V is TRBV4-2; 8 bases are a match to TRBD1. V was clipped by 4 bases and J by 2 bases; unmatched bases: 8. The CDR3 contains 16 residues. The germline CDR1 and CDR2 sequences are LGHNA and YNFKEQ. The DNA of the CDR3 is TGTGCCAGCAGCCCTGCCGGGACAGGACCCACAGATACGCAGTATTTT. Its protein is CASSPAGTGPTDTQYF.

This clone was counted only a few times. This chain uses TRBV5-4 with TRBJ2-4; D might be TRBD2 (6 bases). Per the germline V gene, CDR1 is SGHNT and CDR2 is YYREEE (reference sequence). This CDR3 is 13 amino acids long. The V end was cut by 2 bases, the J end by 8 bases, with 11 bases between. The DNA for the CDR3 is TGTGCCAGCAGCTTAGCGCGGGACGACATTCAGTACTTC. It specifies CASSLARDDIQYF. The whole variable domain, filled in from reference TRBV5-4 and TRBJ2-4, reads ETGVTQSPTHLIKTRGQQVTLRCSSQSGHNTVSWYQQALGQGPQFIFQYYREEENGRGNFPPRFSGLQFPNYSSELNVNALELDDSALYLCASSLARDDIQYFGAGTRLSVL.

The V call is TRBV20-1, the J call TRBJ2-7; D might be TRBD2 (5 bases). This CDR3 is 11 amino acids long. Per the germline V gene, CDR1 is DFQATT and CDR2 is SNEGSKA (reference sequence). CDR3 residues: CRVPAGYEQYF. The DNA of the CDR3 is TGCAGGGTCCCGGCGGGCTACGAGCAGTACTTC.

The chain links TRBV15 to TRBJ2-7, with 9 positions matching TRBD1. Germline V gives CDR1 LNHNV, CDR2 YYDKDF (reference sequence). The CDR3 length is 15 residues. V was clipped by 3 bases and J by 6 bases; unmatched bases: 9. The CDR3 loop is CATSREGQGRREQYF. CDR3 nucleotide sequence: TGTGCCACCAGCAGGGAGGGACAGGGAAGGCGCGAGCAGTACTTC.

The V call is TRBV25-1, the J call TRBJ2-1, with TRBD2 matching 14 bases. Trimming at V came to 7 bases and at J to 2 bases, leaving 4 bases not matched to a gene. CDR1 is MGHDK, CDR2 SYGVNS, per germline. The CDR3 is 16 residues long. CDR3 protein: CASISGLAGAYNEQFF. The CDR3 DNA follows: TGTGCCAGCATCTCGGGACTAGCGGGGGCCTACAATGAGCAGTTCTTC.

This clone was observed a single time. The chain couples TRBV5-1 to TRBJ2-2, with 8 nucleotides matching TRBD2. Germline-derived CDR1 and CDR2 are SGHRS and YFSETQ. This CDR3 comprises 15 residues. The ends lost 4 bases at V and 1 base at J; junction bases unmatched: 3. For the CDR3, the DNA is TGCGCCAGCAGCAGTACTAGCGGGAACACCGGGGAGCTGTTTTTT. Protein sequence: CASSSTSGNTGELFF.

V is TRBV11-2 and J is TRBJ2-3; D not certain. Germline lookup yields CDR1 SGHAT and CDR2 FQNNGV. The CDR3 length is 15 residues. V shed 0 bases and J shed 4 bases, with 11 bases lying between them. This CDR3 reads CASSLEVIGADTQYF. CDR3 DNA sequence: TGTGCCAGCAGCTTAGAAGTAATCGGAGCAGATACGCAGTATTTT. Based on the CDR3 plus reference TRBV11-2 and TRBJ2-3, the full variable domain is EAGVAQSPRYKIIEKRQSVAFWCNPISGHATLYWYQQILGQGPKLLIQFQNNGVVDDSQLPKDRFSAERLKGVDSTLKIQPAKLEDSAVYLCASSLEVIGADTQYFGPGTRLTVL.

This clone was seen more than once but under ten times. This sequence joins TRBV27 and TRBJ1-2, with 7 bases matching TRBD1. The CDR3 is made up of 17 amino acids. With V trimmed by 4 bases and J by 5 bases, 16 bases remained unmatched. The germline gives CDR1 MNHEY, CDR2 SMNVEV (reference sequence). DNA of the CDR3: TGTGCCAGCAGTTCCGCAACGGGGACCTCAGGGGGGTATGGCTACACCTTC. It translates to CASSSATGTSGGYGYTF.

This clone has just a few counts. The V and J genes are TRBV5-6 and TRBJ2-1; perhaps TRBD1 as D (5 bases). The germline V gene has CDR1 SGHDT and CDR2 YYEEEE. The ends were cut back, 1 base at V and 13 bases at J, with 15 bases in the middle. This CDR3 has 13 residues. The CDR3 DNA sequence: TGTGCCAGCAGCTTGTCGGCGCTCCGGACACAGTTCTTC. Translating it yields CASSLSALRTQFF.

The chain employs TRBV2 and TRBJ2-6; perhaps TRBD2 as D (6 bases). The CDR3 length is 16 residues. V lost 6 bases and J lost 0, with 12 bases in between. The germline V gene encodes CDR1 SNHLY and CDR2 FYNNEI. The DNA of the CDR3 is TGTGCCAGCAGAAGGGACTCTAACTCTGGGGCCAACGTCCTGACTTTC. Translated, it gives CASRRDSNSGANVLTF.